Below, 16 T cell receptor beta chains from the same sample are listed, as sequenced in a study of CD8+ T cells in alopecia areata. The sequencing template was cDNA reverse transcribed from extracted RNA. Sequencing was performed with immunoSEQ multiplex PCR; in TCRdb, only in-frame clones are kept and a portion is missing. The sample has about 190,000 clones; around 56% are singletons. Treatment denoted: oral pan-JAK inhibitor, 5-10 mg twice daily. The specimen was CD4+ T cells sorted from blood, collected at week 4, from a patient treated with tofacitinib. The receptors originated from a human donor with alopecia areata.

The chain carries TRBV30 and TRBJ1-3; 8 bases align to TRBD1. The CDR3 is 13 amino acids. Trimming removed 4 bases from V and 8 bases from J; junction bases left unmatched: 7. Germline CDR1 is GTSNPN and CDR2 is SVGIG (reference sequence). CDR3 coding DNA: TGTGCCTGGACGGGGACAGGAGGGCACACCATATATTTT. Amino acid sequence: CAWTGTGGHTIYF.

The J gene is TRBJ2-5, the V gene TRBV25-1; 10 nucleotides line up with TRBD1. The V gene end was trimmed by 5 bases and the J gene end by 2 bases; junction bases not matched to a gene: 5. The germline V gene encodes CDR1 MGHDK and CDR2 SYGVNS. The CDR3 spans 15 residues. Here the CDR3 reads CASSRDRGLQETQYF. As DNA, the CDR3 is TGTGCCAGCAGTCGGGACAGGGGACTTCAAGAGACCCAGTACTTC. Based on the CDR3 plus reference TRBV25-1 and TRBJ2-5, the full variable domain is EADIYQTPRYLVIGTGKKITLECSQTMGHDKMYWYQQDPGMELHLIHYSYGVNSTEKGDLSSESTVSRIRTEHFPLTLESARPSHTSQYLCASSRDRGLQETQYFGPGTRLLVL.

The chain carries TRBV15 and TRBJ2-1; D is tentatively TRBD1 or TRBD2 (5 bases each). The CDR3 extends over 16 amino acids. V was cut by 0 bases and J by 0 bases, with 9 bases left in between. Germline V gives CDR1 LNHNV, CDR2 YYDKDF (reference sequence). The CDR3 here is CATSRDWGSSYNEQFF. In nucleotides, the CDR3 is TGTGCCACCAGCAGAGACTGGGGGAGCTCCTACAATGAGCAGTTCTTC.

V gene TRBV28 combines with J gene TRBJ2-1; 14 bases align to TRBD2. CDR1 is MDHEN, CDR2 SYDVKM, per germline. The length of the CDR3 is 21 residues. After removal of 6 bases from V and 5 bases from J, the junction contained 21 bases not matched to a gene. The CDR3 coding sequence is TGTGCCAGCAGCCCACAATTAGGACTAGCGGGAGGAGGGGGGCGGAACAATGAGCAGTTCTTC. Translating it yields CASSPQLGLAGGGGRNNEQFF.

CDR3 nucleotides: TGTGCCAGCAGTTACTCGATTGGTCAGCCCCAGCATTTT. Translated: CASSYSIGQPQHF. The gene calls are TRBV6-5 and TRBJ1-5, with D unresolved. Trimming took off 0 bases at V and 6 bases at J, with 6 bases between the two ends. Germline V lookup: CDR1 MNHEY, CDR2 SVGAGI. This CDR3 has 13 amino acids.

This sequence joins TRBV6-5 and TRBJ2-5; D might be TRBD1 (5 bases). The V and J ends lost 6 bases and 2 bases respectively, with 13 bases between them. From germline, CDR1 is MNHEY and CDR2 SVGAGI. The CDR3 runs 14 residues. CDR3 protein: CASRRSGWQETQYF. Here the CDR3 DNA reads TGTGCCAGCAGGCGATCAGGGTGGCAAGAGACCCAGTACTTC.

The chain joins TRBV6-1 to TRBJ2-2; TRBD1 agrees at 8 bases. Germline V gene data show CDR1 as MNHNS and CDR2 as SASEGT. The CDR3 extends over 15 amino acids. Trimming took 4 bases from V and 4 from J; bases not matched to a gene: 5. The CDR3 loop is CASSGQGKSTGELFF. In DNA form, the CDR3 reads TGTGCCAGCAGTGGACAGGGGAAAAGCACCGGGGAGCTGTTTTTT.

The genes are TRBV9 and TRBJ2-1, with D perhaps TRBD1 (6 bases). Germline CDR1 SGDLS, CDR2 YYNGEE. V lost 6 bases and J 0 bases, leaving 13 bases between the germline ends. The CDR3 runs 15 residues. For the CDR3, the DNA is TGTGCCAGCACCCGGACAGAAGGCTCCTACAATGAGCAGTTCTTC. Translated, it gives CASTRTEGSYNEQFF.

The chain combines TRBV15 with TRBJ1-5; D possibly corresponds to TRBD1 (6 bases). The CDR3 is 18 amino acids. Trimming removed 4 bases from V and 2 bases from J, with 21 bases in between. In germline, CDR1 is LNHNV, CDR2 YYDKDF (reference sequence). CDR3 sequence (DNA): TGTGCCACCAGCACCTACCATCTGGGACATTTTGGCAATCAGCCCCAGCATTTT. Translated, it gives CATSTYHLGHFGNQPQHF.

CDR3 loop: CAWRAGDRITDTQYF. The CDR3 DNA reads TGTGCCTGGAGGGCCGGGGACAGAATCACAGATACGCAGTATTTT. The rearrangement uses TRBV30 and TRBJ2-3; TRBD1 aligns across 7 bases. Germline-derived CDR1 and CDR2 are GTSNPN and SVGIG (reference sequence). CDR3 length: 15 amino acids. The trim removed 3 bases at V and 2 bases at J, leaving 8 bases unmatched.

The chain is built from TRBV6-5 and TRBJ2-1, with 7 bases identical to TRBD2. The junction had 8 bases not matched to a gene; V was cut back by 2 bases and J by 7 bases. The CDR3 spans 15 residues. Germline assignment: CDR1 MNHEY and CDR2 SVGAGI. The CDR3 DNA sequence: TGTGCCAGCAGTTACGGGCGGGAGCCCAAGAATGAGCAGTTCTTC. Its translation is CASSYGREPKNEQFF.

The chain employs TRBV29-1 and TRBJ2-5; no clear D gene. Germline CDR1 reads SQVTM; CDR2 reads ANQGSEA. This CDR3 is 11 amino acids long. Trimming took off 7 bases at V and 1 base at J, with 7 bases between the two ends. The CDR3 loop is CSARRQETQYF. Written as DNA, the CDR3 is TGCAGCGCCCGGCGCCAAGAGACCCAGTACTTC.

The genes are TRBV5-1 and TRBJ2-3; D ambiguous. The CDR3 extends over 16 amino acids. Germline V gene data show CDR1 as SGHRS and CDR2 as YFSETQ. Trimming left V 3 bases short and J 1 base short, with 15 bases between. The CDR3 region has the DNA TGCGCCAGCAGCTCCCGACTTGGCACGCGCACAGATACGCAGTATTTT. Amino acid sequence: CASSSRLGTRTDTQYF.

This chain links TRBV4-1 with TRBJ2-7, with 7 positions matching TRBD1. The CDR3 totals 16 residues. In germline, CDR1 is MGHRA, CDR2 YSYEKL. The V gene end was trimmed by 1 base and the J gene end by 0 bases; junction bases not matched to a gene: 6. CDR3 nucleotides: TGCGCCAGCAGCCAAGTTCGCCCAGGGGGCTCCTACGAGCAGTACTTC. This codes for CASSQVRPGGSYEQYF.

The V and J genes are TRBV13 and TRBJ2-5; D call uncertain. The V and J ends lost 0 bases and 3 bases respectively, with 8 bases between them. CDR3 length: 14 amino acids. CDR1 PRHDT and CDR2 FYEKMQ come from the germline V gene (reference sequence). The CDR3 nucleotides read TGTGCCAGCAGCTTAGGCCCGGTTAAAGAGACCCAGTACTTC. This codes for CASSLGPVKETQYF. Based on the CDR3 plus reference TRBV13 and TRBJ2-5, the full variable domain is AAGVIQSPRHLIKEKRETATLKCYPIPRHDTVYWYQQGPGQDPQFLISFYEKMQSDKGSIPDRFSAQQFSDYHSELNMSSLELGDSALYFCASSLGPVKETQYFGPGTRLLVL.

V usage is TRBV15 and J usage is TRBJ2-7, with D tentatively TRBD1 or TRBD2 (5 bases each). V gave up 5 bases and J gave up 5 bases, with 19 bases separating them. The CDR3 spans 15 residues. Germline V gene lookup returns CDR1 LNHNV and CDR2 YYDKDF (reference sequence). CDR3 in amino acids: CATSLGRRSPNEQYF. DNA for the CDR3: TGTGCCACCAGCCTGGGACGAAGGAGCCCGAACGAGCAGTACTTC.